The 29 T cell receptor beta chains in this list originate from one sample, sequenced in a study of shared T cell receptors in the human thymus (dated by TCRdb to the early 2020s). Receptors were amplified or captured by the immunoSEQ multiplex PCR assay. The table was pulled from immuneACCESS by TCRdb, which kept in-frame rearrangements only. Such tables lose some clones; where checked, under half of the loss comes from unresolved V genes, and the rest has no known cause. The sample table shows about 660,000 clones, and 70% to 90% are seen once. The ten largest clones add up to about 0.01% of the sample. A further study also used this sample, focusing on human thymus T cells.

Sequencing input: thymocytes. The receptors come from a boy less than two years old with a congenital heart defect. Donor details come from another sample of the same person, matched by shared clones.

The chain employs TRBV10-2 and TRBJ2-7; D may be TRBD1 (5 bases). The germline CDR1 and CDR2 sequences are WSHSY and SAAADI. The CDR3 sequence is 12 residues long. Trimming removed 1 base at V and 5 bases at J, with 6 bases between. CDR3: CASSELGDEQYF. The CDR3 region has the DNA TGCGCCAGCAGTGAGTTAGGGGACGAGCAGTACTTC.

This clone showed up just once. The genes are TRBV10-1 and TRBJ2-3, with 7 bases matching TRBD1. Germline V lookup: CDR1 WNHNN, CDR2 SYGVQD (reference sequence). The CDR3 extends over 15 amino acids. V was clipped by 3 bases and J by 4 bases; unmatched bases: 7. The CDR3 nucleotides read TGCGCCAGCAGTGACCCGTCGACAGGGTCAGATACGCAGTATTTT. It encodes CASSDPSTGSDTQYF.

This chain uses TRBV25-1 with TRBJ2-7; D might be TRBD1 (5 bases). The V and J ends lost 9 bases and 2 bases respectively, with 8 bases between them. CDR1 MGHDK and CDR2 SYGVNS come from the germline V gene. This CDR3 is 11 amino acids long. CDR3 nucleotide sequence: TGTGCCAGTCAGGGCCCCTACGAGCAGTACTTC. Amino acids: CASQGPYEQYF.

This clone was observed a single time. The chain uses TRBV7-2 and TRBJ2-7; 7 bases match TRBD2. The CDR3 contains 15 residues. Germline loops: CDR1 SGHTA, CDR2 FQGNSA. Trimming at V came to 2 bases and at J to 2 bases, leaving 6 bases not matched to a gene. The CDR3, as DNA: TGTGCCAGCAGCTTAAGAGGTAGCGGGCCCTACGAGCAGTACTTC. It encodes CASSLRGSGPYEQYF.

This sequence joins TRBV18 and TRBJ1-3; no definite D call. V was cut by 0 bases and J by 0 bases, with 9 bases left in between. Germline V gene lookup returns CDR1 KGHSH and CDR2 LQKENI. The CDR3 is 16 amino acids. The CDR3: CASSPPEFSSGNTIYF. CDR3 DNA sequence: TGTGCCAGCTCACCACCGGAGTTCAGCTCTGGAAACACCATATATTTT.

The chain uses TRBV27 and TRBJ2-1; weak D call: TRBD2 (5 bases). Germline CDR1 is MNHEY and CDR2 is SMNVEV (reference sequence). The germline V and J ends were trimmed by 1 base and 3 bases, with 16 bases remaining between them. The CDR3 extends over 17 amino acids. CDR3 sequence reads: CASSLFGFDGDYNEQFF. The DNA for the CDR3 is TGTGCCAGCAGTTTATTCGGGTTCGACGGGGACTACAATGAGCAGTTCTTC.

The J gene is TRBJ1-1, the V gene TRBV30; D is perhaps TRBD1 (5 bases). V dropped 8 bases and J dropped 6 bases, with 19 bases sitting between them. The CDR3 totals 13 residues. Germline CDR1 and CDR2: GTSNPN and SVGIG (reference sequence). DNA of the CDR3: TGTGCCCGCCGAGTGAGAGGGGAGGCTGAAGCTTTCTTT. Its translation is CARRVRGEAEAFF.

The chain joins TRBV5-8 to TRBJ2-4; TRBD1 matches at 10 bases. There are 17 residues in the CDR3. Looked up from germline, CDR1 is SGHTS and CDR2 is YDEGEE. Germline trimming cut 1 base from V and 3 bases from J; bases unmatched to any gene: 7. The CDR3 sequence is CASSLSGTGEGKNIQYF. In DNA, the CDR3 is TGTGCCAGCAGCTTGTCCGGGACAGGGGAGGGCAAAAACATTCAGTACTTC.

This clone was observed a single time. V is TRBV10-3 and J is TRBJ2-7; 11 nucleotides agree with TRBD2. CDR3 size: 16 residues. CDR1 and CDR2 (germline): ENHRY, SYGVKD. V dropped 0 bases and J dropped 6; count of bases not matched to a gene: 7. CDR3 region: CAISESVGLAGGEQYF. For the CDR3, the DNA is TGTGCCATCAGTGAGTCGGTAGGGCTAGCGGGAGGCGAGCAGTACTTC.

The chain combines TRBV30 with TRBJ1-5, with unresolved D. Germline lookup yields CDR1 GTSNPN and CDR2 SVGIG (reference sequence). The length of the CDR3 is 15 residues. The ends were cut back, 0 bases at V and 4 bases at J, with 13 bases in the middle. CDR3: CAWSVMTEGNQPQHF. As DNA, the CDR3 is TGTGCCTGGAGTGTAATGACGGAGGGTAATCAGCCCCAGCATTTT.

CDR3 in amino acids: CASSPQGPYGYTF. The CDR3 nucleotides read TGTGCCAGCTCACCACAGGGGCCTTATGGCTACACCTTC. The chain couples TRBV18 to TRBJ1-2, with D maybe TRBD1 (5 bases). Germline CDR1 reads KGHSH; CDR2 reads LQKENI. V gave up 1 base and J gave up 5 bases, with 8 bases separating them. This CDR3 has 13 residues. The full variable domain, its missing parts supplied by reference TRBV18 and TRBJ1-2, is NAGVMQNPRHLVRRRGQEARLRCSPMKGHSHVYWYRQLPEEGLKFMVYLQKENIIDESGMPKERFSAEFPKEGPSILRIQQVVRGDSAAYFCASSPQGPYGYTFGSGTRLTVV.

The chain recombines TRBV27 with TRBJ2-7; tentatively, D is TRBD1 (5 bases). V dropped 2 bases and J dropped 5 bases, with 22 bases sitting between them. The CDR3 covers 17 residues. Germline loops: CDR1 MNHEY, CDR2 SMNVEV (reference sequence). In DNA form, the CDR3 reads TGTGCCAGCAGTTTACACCTCCGAGGCAGGGCACACCACGAGCAGTACTTC. Its translation: CASSLHLRGRAHHEQYF.

The V call is TRBV7-9, the J call TRBJ2-7, with D possibly being TRBD1 (5 bases). CDR3 size: 15 residues. CDR1 is SEHNR and CDR2 is FQNEAQ in the germline V gene (reference sequence). Trimming left V 5 bases short and J 3 bases short, with 17 bases between. The CDR3 coding sequence is TGTGCCAGCAGCCTGGCCGGGCCCAGGGACTACGAGCAGTACTTC. This encodes CASSLAGPRDYEQYF.

The CDR3 region is CASSPLRETGSYGYTF. DNA for the CDR3: TGCGCCAGCAGCCCCCTTAGGGAAACAGGGTCCTATGGCTACACCTTC. The chain employs TRBV4-1 and TRBJ1-2; a weak D match, TRBD1 (6 bases). Germline V CDR1 and CDR2: MGHRA, YSYEKL. CDR3 length: 16 residues. V was shortened by 4 bases and J by 4 bases, with 19 bases between the two germline ends.

This sequence joins TRBV6-1 and TRBJ1-1, with TRBD1 matching 7 bases. The V segment lost 6 bases and the J segment 1 base; nucleotides outside the gene matches: 2. The CDR3 is made up of 13 amino acids. CDR1 and CDR2 (germline): MNHNS, SASEGT. The CDR3 region has the DNA TGTGCCAGCAGAGGACAGGAGAACACTGAAGCTTTCTTT. This codes for CASRGQENTEAFF.

V usage is TRBV7-4 and J usage is TRBJ1-2; D may be TRBD1 (6 bases). V dropped 3 bases and J dropped 4 bases, with 18 bases sitting between them. The CDR3 is 16 residues long. The V gene's germline CDR1 is SGHVT and CDR2 SQSDAQ. The CDR3: CASSLLSVGAVYGYTF. The CDR3 region has the DNA TGTGCCAGCAGCTTGTTATCTGTGGGGGCTGTCTATGGCTACACCTTC.

CDR3 region: CASSLVLAGNRTYEQYF. The CDR3 bases are TGCGCCAGCAGCTTGGTCCTAGCGGGAAATCGGACCTACGAGCAGTACTTC. The chain recombines TRBV5-1 with TRBJ2-7, with 9 bases that match TRBD2. The V gene's germline CDR1 is SGHRS and CDR2 YFSETQ. Unmatched junction bases numbered 9, after V lost 0 bases and J lost 2 bases. The CDR3 length is 17 residues.

The J gene is TRBJ2-1, the V gene TRBV5-1, with D perhaps TRBD1 (6 bases). Germline CDR1 SGHRS, CDR2 YFSETQ. This CDR3 has 15 residues. V dropped 1 base and J dropped 5 bases, with 13 bases sitting between them. The CDR3 here is CASSLPGALDNEQFF. The CDR3 DNA follows: TGCGCCAGCAGCTTGCCAGGGGCATTAGACAATGAGCAGTTCTTC. Variable domain in full (rest from reference TRBV5-1 and TRBJ2-1): KAGVTQTPRYLIKTRGQQVTLSCSPISGHRSVSWYQQTPGQGLQFLFEYFSETQRNKGNFPGRFSGRQFSNSRSEMNVSTLELGDSALYLCASSLPGALDNEQFFGPGTRLTVL.

The chain links TRBV5-8 to TRBJ1-5; 12 bases match TRBD1. CDR3 size: 17 residues. Per germline, CDR1 SGHTS and CDR2 YDEGEE. Trimming cost V 1 base and J 4 bases; bases outside gene matches: 6. The chain's CDR3 is CASSLNRDRGPNQPQHF. For the CDR3, the DNA is TGTGCCAGCAGCTTGAACCGGGACAGGGGGCCTAATCAGCCCCAGCATTTT.

The chain is built from TRBV11-1 and TRBJ1-4, with 8 bases that match TRBD1. From germline, CDR1 is SGHAT and CDR2 FQDESV (reference sequence). Unmatched junction bases numbered 4, after V lost 3 bases and J lost 7 bases. The CDR3 extends over 14 amino acids. CDR3 loop: CASSFQGAGEKLFF. The CDR3 nucleotides read TGTGCCAGCAGCTTCCAGGGGGCAGGTGAAAAACTGTTTTTT.

This clone was counted a single time. CDR3 sequence: CASNLTSGPYEQYF. CDR3 nucleotide sequence: TGTGCCAGCAACCTAACTAGCGGTCCCTACGAGCAGTACTTC. The chain combines TRBV2 with TRBJ2-7; 8 bases match TRBD2. V shed 7 bases, J shed 2 bases, and the junction held 7 bases outside the gene matches. The CDR3 length is 14 residues. From germline, CDR1 is SNHLY and CDR2 FYNNEI.

The chain carries TRBV9 and TRBJ2-3; possibly TRBD2 for D (5 bases). V lost 5 bases and J lost 5, with 15 bases in between. Per germline, CDR1 SGDLS and CDR2 YYNGEE. The CDR3 is made up of 14 amino acids. The CDR3 DNA reads as TGTGCCAGCAGACTGGGATCGGAGGAAGATACGCAGTATTTT. This gives the protein CASRLGSEEDTQYF. Supplemented by reference TRBV9 and TRBJ2-3, the full variable domain reads DSGVTQTPKHLITATGQRVTLRCSPRSGDLSVYWYQQSLDQGLQFLIQYYNGEERAKGNILERFSAQQFPDLHSELNLSSLELGDSALYFCASRLGSEEDTQYFGPGTRLTVL.

This clone has just one count. The rearrangement links TRBV15 to TRBJ1-5; D is ambiguous. This CDR3 has 15 amino acids. The germline CDR1 and CDR2 sequences are LNHNV and YYDKDF (reference sequence). The V gene lost 4 bases and the J gene lost 2 bases, with 12 bases spanning the gap. The CDR3 region is CATSMTEKGNQPQHF. The CDR3 coding sequence is TGTGCCACCAGCATGACGGAGAAAGGCAATCAGCCCCAGCATTTT.

The CDR3: CASSEQGPDTQYF. The CDR3 bases are TGCGCCAGCAGTGAACAGGGTCCAGATACGCAGTATTTT. The chain uses TRBV5-1 and TRBJ2-3, with a tentative D call TRBD1 (6 bases). With 5 bases removed from V and 4 bases from J, the gap between germline ends came to 11 bases. From germline, CDR1 is SGHRS and CDR2 YFSETQ. The CDR3 covers 13 residues.

This sequence joins TRBV4-3 and TRBJ2-3, with TRBD1 matching 7 bases. V trimming: 0 bases; J trimming: 1 base; junction bases outside the gene matches: 10. Germline CDR1 reads LGHNA; CDR2 reads YSLEER. The CDR3 sequence is 18 residues long. The CDR3 region is CASSQEAEQGFCTDTQYF. The CDR3 bases are TGCGCCAGCAGCCAAGAAGCCGAACAGGGGTTTTGCACAGATACGCAGTATTTT.

The chain has TRBV4-3 and TRBJ2-7; D not certain. The CDR3 runs to 13 residues. V lost 1 base and J 4 bases, leaving 8 bases between the germline ends. Germline V gene sequence: CDR1 LGHNA, CDR2 YSLEER. For the CDR3, the DNA is TGCGCCAGCAGCCAAGTTCCCGGTTACGAGCAGTACTTC. Protein product: CASSQVPGYEQYF.

The chain uses TRBV5-4 and TRBJ2-7; the match to TRBD2 covers 7 bases. J was trimmed by 2 bases and V by 0 bases; bases with no gene match: 5. This CDR3 is built from 15 residues. CDR1 and CDR2 from the germline V gene are SGHNT and YYREEE (reference sequence). CDR3 loop: CASSLVPSGPYEQYF. CDR3 nucleotide sequence: TGTGCCAGCAGCTTGGTGCCTAGCGGTCCCTACGAGCAGTACTTC.

This chain uses TRBV27 with TRBJ2-7, with D uncertain. V lost 1 base and J 0 bases, leaving 10 bases between the germline ends. The CDR3 is made up of 15 amino acids. Germline assignment: CDR1 MNHEY and CDR2 SMNVEV (reference sequence). The CDR3 DNA is TGTGCCAGCAGTTTATGGGCAGGTAACTCCTACGAGCAGTACTTC. Amino acids: CASSLWAGNSYEQYF.

This sequence joins TRBV4-1 and TRBJ2-7, with D tentatively TRBD2 (5 bases). The germline V and J ends were trimmed by 4 bases and 2 bases, with 12 bases remaining between them. CDR3 length: 14 residues. CDR1 is MGHRA and CDR2 is YSYEKL in the germline V gene. The CDR3 reads CASSPRTGTYEQYF. The CDR3 nucleotides read TGCGCCAGCAGCCCACGGACGGGGACCTACGAGCAGTACTTC.